These 31 T cell receptor beta chains share one sample of origin, sequenced in a study of blood T cell repertoires in COVID-19. Produced via immunoSEQ multiplex PCR; TCRdb's table is partial and in-frame only. Of 250,000 to 300,000 clones listed, around 90% are singletons. Sequencing was done on a sample of peripheral blood. The receptors shown here come from a man aged 45-65 years with acute or convalescent COVID-19.

The CDR3 DNA reads TGTGCCAGCAGCCCCCTTGCGGGGGAGTACACCGGGGAGCTGTTTTTT. Encoded protein: CASSPLAGEYTGELFF. The gene calls are TRBV7-6 and TRBJ2-2; TRBD2 aligns across 7 bases. The V and J ends lost 5 bases and 3 bases, in that order; junction bases with no gene match: 9. Germline CDR1 and CDR2: SGHVS and FNYEAQ. This CDR3 spans 16 amino acids.

The chain is built from TRBV21-1 and TRBJ1-6; TRBD1 is the table's D call and was not checked against the DNA. TRBV21-1 is a pseudogene segment. CDR3 size: 17 residues. This CDR3 reads CASSKKDRGRGHSPLHF. The CDR3 DNA is TGTGCCAGCAGCAAAAAGGATCGGGGCAGGGGGCATTCACCCCTCCACTTT.

The chain couples TRBV5-4 to TRBJ1-1; D is possibly TRBD1 (5 bases). Per the germline V gene, CDR1 is SGHNT and CDR2 is YYREEE (reference sequence). CDR3 length: 17 amino acids. V dropped 0 bases and J dropped 3 bases, with 18 bases sitting between them. CDR3 nucleotide sequence: TGTGCCAGCAGCTTGGCGGTGGGGCCGTCTGGGCACACTGAAGCTTTCTTT. Protein sequence: CASSLAVGPSGHTEAFF.

The J gene is TRBJ2-7, the V gene TRBV5-5, with 8 positions matching TRBD1. J gave up 2 bases and V 0 bases, and 10 bases lay outside the gene matches. Germline-derived CDR1 and CDR2 are SGHKS and YYEKEE (reference sequence). The CDR3 has 17 amino acids. This chain's CDR3 is CASSLAPGQGNTYEQYF. In DNA, the CDR3 is TGTGCCAGCAGCTTGGCCCCCGGACAGGGTAACACCTACGAGCAGTACTTC.

The chain links TRBV18 to TRBJ2-2, with TRBD1 matching over 7 bases. The V and J ends lost 0 bases and 4 bases, in that order; junction bases with no gene match: 5. CDR1 and CDR2 (germline): KGHSH, LQKENI. The CDR3 has 16 residues. The CDR3 DNA follows: TGTGCCAGCTCACCACCGAGGGGACAGTCCACCGGGGAGCTGTTTTTT. It specifies CASSPPRGQSTGELFF. Using reference TRBV18 and TRBJ2-2 for the parts outside the CDR3, the full variable domain is NAGVMQNPRHLVRRRGQEARLRCSPMKGHSHVYWYRQLPEEGLKFMVYLQKENIIDESGMPKERFSAEFPKEGPSILRIQQVVRGDSAAYFCASSPPRGQSTGELFFGEGSRLTVL.

The V call is TRBV25-1, the J call TRBJ2-2; D call uncertain. The V gene lost 2 bases and the J gene lost 6 bases, with 7 bases spanning the gap. Per the germline V gene, CDR1 is MGHDK and CDR2 is SYGVNS. The CDR3 spans 13 residues. CDR3 in amino acids: CASSELLAGELFF. The CDR3 DNA reads TGTGCCAGCAGTGAACTCTTAGCCGGGGAGCTGTTTTTT.

V is TRBV6-5 and J is TRBJ1-1, with 8 bases matching TRBD1. Germline-derived CDR1 and CDR2 are MNHEY and SVGAGI. The length of the CDR3 is 14 residues. Trimming cost V 6 bases and J 1 base; bases outside gene matches: 4. DNA of the CDR3: TGTGCCAGCAGGGGGACAGGTGGGAACACTGAAGCTTTCTTT. Its translation: CASRGTGGNTEAFF.

The rearrangement links TRBV28 to TRBJ1-5; D gene uncertain. Germline loops: CDR1 MDHEN, CDR2 SYDVKM. The CDR3 has 15 amino acids. The V end lost 5 bases, the J end lost 4 bases, and 15 bases lay between the germline ends. CDR3 sequence reads: CASSPWGGMNQPQHF. CDR3 DNA sequence: TGTGCCAGCAGTCCCTGGGGAGGCATGAATCAGCCCCAGCATTTT.

The chain joins TRBV5-8 to TRBJ2-1; maybe TRBD1 (8 bases). The CDR3 is 16 residues long. With 4 bases removed from V and 6 bases from J, the gap between germline ends came to 20 bases. The germline V gene encodes CDR1 SGHTS and CDR2 YDEGEE. The DNA for the CDR3 is TGTGCCAGCAGCCTAGGGACAGGCCCGGGGGGCAATGAGCAGTTCTTC. Encoded protein: CASSLGTGPGGNEQFF.

V gene TRBV3-1 (or the pseudogene TRBV3-2) combines with J gene TRBJ2-3; TRBD2 matches 8 bases. From germline, CDR1 is LGHDT and CDR2 YNNKEL (reference sequence). This CDR3 is 15 amino acids long. The V and J ends lost 4 bases and 7 bases, in that order; junction bases with no gene match: 10. CDR3 in amino acids: CASSRGSGDPYTQYF. CDR3 DNA sequence: TGTGCCAGCAGCCGGGGTAGCGGGGACCCCTATACGCAGTATTTT.

The rearrangement links TRBV7-6 to TRBJ1-6; D perhaps matches TRBD1 (5 bases). The CDR3 is 17 amino acids. The ends were cut back, 0 bases at V and 3 bases at J, with 12 bases in the middle. Germline loops: CDR1 SGHVS, CDR2 FNYEAQ. This CDR3 is CASSLAVGGGYNSPLHF. The CDR3 bases are TGTGCCAGCAGCTTAGCGGTCGGGGGAGGCTATAATTCACCCCTCCACTTT.

This clone has just a few counts. This sequence joins TRBV2 and TRBJ1-5; 11 bases map to TRBD1. J lost 7 bases, V lost 6 bases, and 8 bases had no gene match. This CDR3 has 15 residues. Germline CDR1 and CDR2: SNHLY and FYNNEI. CDR3 nucleotide sequence: TGTGCCAGCAGCGGACAGGGGGCGGGGTACCAGCCCCAGCATTTT. Translated, it gives CASSGQGAGYQPQHF.

This chain uses TRBV7-8 with TRBJ1-2; D gene uncertain. The V gene lost 5 bases and the J gene lost 6 bases, with 10 bases spanning the gap. The germline V gene has CDR1 SGHVS and CDR2 FQNEAQ. This CDR3 is built from 12 residues. CDR3 DNA sequence: TGTGCCAGCAGCACCGCCAGGAATGGCTACACCTTC. This codes for CASSTARNGYTF.

The chain is built from TRBV7-2 and TRBJ2-7, with 13 positions matching TRBD2. This CDR3 comprises 16 residues. Losses at the gene ends were 5 bases for V and 7 bases for J; bases not matched to a gene: 11. CDR1 and CDR2 (germline): SGHTA, FQGNSA. CDR3 in amino acids: CASSPSRGLAGREQYF. In DNA, the CDR3 is TGTGCCAGCAGCCCATCCAGGGGACTAGCGGGGAGGGAGCAGTACTTC.

The chain uses TRBV5-1 and TRBJ1-1; D possibly corresponds to TRBD1 (6 bases). This CDR3 has 15 amino acids. V was clipped by 2 bases and J by 1 base, with 12 bases between them. Germline assignment: CDR1 SGHRS and CDR2 YFSETQ. CDR3 nucleotide sequence: TGCGCCAGCAGCTTATTACAGGGCGGGAACACTGAAGCTTTCTTT. This translates into CASSLLQGGNTEAFF.

The chain has TRBV3-1 (or the pseudogene TRBV3-2) and TRBJ1-2; 7 positions match TRBD1. The junction had 11 bases not matched to a gene; V was cut back by 2 bases and J by 2 bases. This CDR3 region has 17 residues. The germline V gene encodes CDR1 LGHDT and CDR2 YNNKEL (reference sequence). The CDR3 nucleotides are TGTGCCAGCAGCCAACCCGGGACCCTACAGGGGAACTATGGCTACACCTTC. Amino acid sequence: CASSQPGTLQGNYGYTF.

This chain connects TRBV19 to TRBJ1-1; TRBD1 might be the D (5 bases). The CDR3 length is 14 residues. V was shortened by 3 bases and J by 4 bases, with 12 bases between the two germline ends. Germline V CDR1 and CDR2: LNHDA, SQIVND (reference sequence). The CDR3 nucleotides read TGTGCCAGTAGTATTTCTGGGGCCGGCACTGAAGCTTTCTTT. Protein sequence: CASSISGAGTEAFF. Full variable domain (rest looked up from reference TRBV19 and TRBJ1-1): DGGITQSPKYLFRKEGQNVTLSCEQNLNHDAMYWYRQDPGQGLRLIYYSQIVNDFQKGDIAEGYSVSREKKESFPLTVTSAQKNPTAFYLCASSISGAGTEAFFGQGTRLTVV.

The chain links TRBV20-1 to TRBJ1-5; the D gene is possibly TRBD1 (5 bases). The germline V gene encodes CDR1 DFQATT and CDR2 SNEGSKA (reference sequence). V shed 3 bases and J shed 0 bases, with 12 bases lying between them. The CDR3 is 15 amino acids. CDR3 protein: CSASSSGFSNQPQHF. As DNA, the CDR3 is TGCAGTGCTAGTAGCTCAGGGTTTAGCAATCAGCCCCAGCATTTT.

This sequence joins TRBV27 and TRBJ2-5; 7 bases map to TRBD2. Germline trimming cut 10 bases from V and 5 bases from J; bases unmatched to any gene: 16. The CDR3 contains 15 residues. Per the germline V gene, CDR1 is MNHEY and CDR2 is SMNVEV (reference sequence). CDR3 DNA sequence: TGTGCCACCCGGACTGGTGCGGGGGTGGGGGAGACCCAGTACTTC. It translates to CATRTGAGVGETQYF.

The V and J genes are TRBV5-4 and TRBJ2-3; tentatively, D is TRBD1 (5 bases). The CDR3 extends over 15 amino acids. V was pared by 0 bases and J by 3 bases, with 11 bases between. The germline V gene encodes CDR1 SGHNT and CDR2 YYREEE (reference sequence). The CDR3 is CASSLAAGMTDTQYF. The CDR3 DNA follows: TGTGCCAGCAGCTTGGCCGCAGGGATGACAGATACGCAGTATTTT.

This chain uses TRBV29-1 with TRBJ1-2; no clear D gene. From germline, CDR1 is SQVTM and CDR2 ANQGSEA. The ends were cut back, 3 bases at V and 5 bases at J, with 25 bases in the middle. CDR3 length equals 17 residues. In nucleotides, the CDR3 is TGCAGCGTTGATGGAACGTCCCGGCGGCGGGTAGGGTATGGCTACACCTTC. Amino acid sequence: CSVDGTSRRRVGYGYTF.

This chain connects TRBV24-1 to TRBJ2-2; 7 bases are a match to TRBD1. The trim removed 2 bases at V and 6 bases at J, leaving 23 bases unmatched. The CDR3 consists of 21 residues. Germline loops: CDR1 KGHDR, CDR2 SFDVKD. The DNA of the CDR3 is TGTGCCACCAGTGATTCCAAAGTGTTAAACAGGGGAGAGGGGATTTCCGGGGAGCTGTTTTTT. Protein product: CATSDSKVLNRGEGISGELFF.

The chain is built from TRBV15 and TRBJ1-1, with TRBD1 identical over 7 bases. Germline CDR1 and CDR2: LNHNV and YYDKDF (reference sequence). This CDR3 is 17 amino acids long. V was pared by 5 bases and J by 0 bases, with 12 bases of the junction left unmatched. CDR3 loop: CATSPLWTGIMNTEAFF. The CDR3 DNA follows: TGTGCCACCAGCCCCCTGTGGACAGGCATAATGAACACTGAAGCTTTCTTT.

This clone was observed once. This chain connects TRBV19 to TRBJ2-7, with a weak D call TRBD1 (5 bases). V was shortened by 6 bases and J by 2 bases, with 17 bases between the two germline ends. Germline V gives CDR1 LNHDA, CDR2 SQIVND (reference sequence). The CDR3 covers 15 residues. The CDR3 nucleotides read TGTGCCAGTAGCAACCTCCGCAGGGCACCCTACGAGCAGTACTTC. Protein product: CASSNLRRAPYEQYF. Together with reference TRBV19 and TRBJ2-7, the CDR3 gives the full variable domain: DGGITQSPKYLFRKEGQNVTLSCEQNLNHDAMYWYRQDPGQGLRLIYYSQIVNDFQKGDIAEGYSVSREKKESFPLTVTSAQKNPTAFYLCASSNLRRAPYEQYFGPGTRLTVT.

This chain connects TRBV14 to TRBJ1-4, with 10 bases aligning to TRBD1. V was pared by 4 bases and J by 8 bases, with 4 bases of the junction left unmatched. Germline V gene data show CDR1 as SGHDN and CDR2 as FVKESK. This CDR3 is built from 14 residues. CDR3 nucleotides: TGTGCCAGCAGCCGACAGGGGGCAGGCGAAAAACTGTTTTTT. Translated, it gives CASSRQGAGEKLFF.

This chain links TRBV5-1 with TRBJ2-3; possibly TRBD1 for D (6 bases). V lost 5 bases to trimming and J lost 5 bases, with 18 bases between them. The CDR3 is 15 residues long. Germline CDR1 and CDR2: SGHRS and YFSETQ. The CDR3 loop is CASRSAQGSLDTQYF. The CDR3 nucleotides read TGCGCCAGCAGGTCTGCACAGGGATCGCTAGATACGCAGTATTTT.

This chain joins TRBV7-9 and TRBJ1-2; D not resolved. In germline, CDR1 is SEHNR, CDR2 FQNEAQ (reference sequence). The CDR3 is 15 amino acids. V lost 0 bases to trimming and J lost 4 bases, with 12 bases between them. CDR3 in DNA: TGTGCCAGCAGCTTAGCGCCGGAGTTCCTCTATGGCTACACCTTC. This encodes CASSLAPEFLYGYTF.

The count of this clone is one. V usage is TRBV30 and J usage is TRBJ2-2; 7 bases fit TRBD1. The ends lost 3 bases at V and 0 bases at J; junction bases unmatched: 10. The CDR3 length is 17 residues. The germline gives CDR1 GTSNPN, CDR2 SVGIG (reference sequence). The CDR3 loop reads CAWRSRRDSANTGELFF. CDR3 DNA sequence: TGTGCCTGGAGGTCAAGACGGGACAGTGCGAACACCGGGGAGCTGTTTTTT.

Here the CDR3 reads CASSESSGANVLTF. CDR3 coding DNA: TGTGCCAGCAGTGAGAGCTCTGGGGCCAACGTCCTGACTTTC. The chain couples TRBV6-1 to TRBJ2-6; D is unclear. The germline CDR1 and CDR2 sequences are MNHNS and SASEGT. This CDR3 is built from 14 residues. Between the trimmed V and J ends, which lost 3 bases and 0 bases, there was a span of 3 bases.

V is TRBV19 and J is TRBJ2-3, with a weak D call TRBD1 (5 bases). The CDR3 has 17 residues. Germline CDR1 reads LNHDA; CDR2 reads SQIVND (reference sequence). The V and J ends lost 0 bases and 0 bases respectively, with 13 bases between them. CDR3 in amino acids: CASSIEYRSSSTDTQYF. CDR3 DNA: TGTGCCAGTAGTATAGAATACAGGAGCTCTAGCACAGATACGCAGTATTTT.

As concerns this clone: This sample includes further DNA sequences coding for the same CDR3. The CDR3 DNA sequence: TGTGCCAGCTCTCTCCGGGACAGTGAAGCTTTCTTT. This encodes CASSLRDSEAFF. This chain joins TRBV18 and TRBJ1-1; 7 bases fit TRBD1. The CDR3 runs 12 residues. Unmatched junction bases numbered 5, after V lost 6 bases and J lost 7 bases. CDR1 is KGHSH, CDR2 LQKENI, per germline.